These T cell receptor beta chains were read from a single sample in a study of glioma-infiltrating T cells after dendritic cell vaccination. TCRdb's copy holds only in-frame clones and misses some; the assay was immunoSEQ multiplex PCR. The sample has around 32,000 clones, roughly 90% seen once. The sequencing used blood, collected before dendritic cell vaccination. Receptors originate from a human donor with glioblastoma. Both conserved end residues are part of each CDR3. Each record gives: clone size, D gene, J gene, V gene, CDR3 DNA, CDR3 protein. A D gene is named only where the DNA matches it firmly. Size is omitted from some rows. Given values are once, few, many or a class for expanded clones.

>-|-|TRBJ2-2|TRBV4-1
TGCGCCAGCAGCCAACTAAACACCGGGGAGCTGTTTTTT
CASSQLNTGELFF
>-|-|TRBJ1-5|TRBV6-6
TGTGCCAGTTTAAGGAGGGCTAATCAGCCCCAGCATTTT
CASLRRANQPQHF
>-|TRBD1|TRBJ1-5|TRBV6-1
TGTGCCAGCAGTGAATGGAAGGTGACAGGGCCAGGCCAGCCCCAGCATTTT
CASSEWKVTGPGQPQHF
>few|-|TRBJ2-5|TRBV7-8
TGTGCCAGCAGCTTAGCCCGTGTGACCCAGTACTTC
CASSLARVTQYF
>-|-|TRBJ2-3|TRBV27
TGTGCCAGCAGGGGGGGTGGTAGGGGGCATCAAGATACGCAGTATTTT
CASRGGGRGHQDTQYF
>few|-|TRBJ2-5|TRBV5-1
TGCGCCAGCAGCCGGGGTCAAGAGACCCAGTACTTC
CASSRGQETQYF
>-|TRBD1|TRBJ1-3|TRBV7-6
TGTGCCAGCAGCTCCGAGGACAGGGGGCCTGGAAACACCATATATTTT
CASSSEDRGPGNTIYF
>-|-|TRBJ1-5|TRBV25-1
TGTGCCAGCAGCGCGGGCCAGTGGAGCAATCAGCCCCAGCATTTT
CASSAGQWSNQPQHF
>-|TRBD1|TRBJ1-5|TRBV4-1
TGCGCCAGCAGCCAAGGCGGACAGGGGTTAAGTCAGCCCCAGCATTTT
CASSQGGQGLSQPQHF
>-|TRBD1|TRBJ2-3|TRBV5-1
TGCGCCAGCAGCTTCCAGGGGGCCCCTAGCACAGATACGCAGTATTTT
CASSFQGAPSTDTQYF
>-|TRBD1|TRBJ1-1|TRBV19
TGTGCCAGTACCCCCACAGGGGGGTGGAACACTGAAGCTTTCTTT
CASTPTGGWNTEAFF
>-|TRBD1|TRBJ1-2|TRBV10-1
TGCGCCAGCAAGGGGACAGGGGCGACTGGCTACACCTTC
CASKGTGATGYTF
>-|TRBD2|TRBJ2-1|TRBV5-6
TGTGCCAGCAGCCTATTAGCGGGGGGGACCCTCTTTTACAATGAGCAGTTCTTC
CASSLLAGGTLFYNEQFF
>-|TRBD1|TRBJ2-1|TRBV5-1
TGCGCCAGCAGCTTGGCAGACAGGGATTATGAGCAGTTCTTC
CASSLADRDYEQFF
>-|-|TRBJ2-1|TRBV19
TGTGCCAGTAGTATAGATGGGGCGAGCTCCTACAATGAGCAGTTCTTC
CASSIDGASSYNEQFF